These T cell receptor beta chains were read from a single sample in a study of blood T cell repertoires in COVID-19. Assay used: immunoSEQ multiplex PCR; TCRdb lists only in-frame clones, some missing. The table has some 110,000 clones, approximately 80% seen once. Sample: peripheral blood. These receptors originate from a woman between 70 and 85 years old with acute or convalescent COVID-19. The conserved cysteine and the conserved F or W are not part of the CDR3 here.

v_gene	CDR3aa
TRBV7-6	ASSLRGSGRYNEQF
TRBV24-1	ATSAGEVDTQY
TRBV9	ASSVAASGWGDYNEQF
TRBV19	ASSMSPLNTDTQY
TRBV5-1	ASSLAVSSTDTQY
TRBV5-4	AGSLWGGSNQPQH
TRBV6-5	ASTLQGARYEQY
TRBV6-5	ASSLGQSTDTQY
TRBV3-1/TRBV3-2	ASSHSPGRGGGELF
TRBV19	ASLLAGGLNTGELF
TRBV6-5	ATSDREGEKLF
TRBV5-1	ASANARANTGELF
TRBV6-6	ASSLRLPTNSPLH
TRBV2	ASSEALGGAGYT
TRBV5-1	ASSYGTPLY
TRBV28	ASSLPLAGLGNSPLH
TRBV27	ASSLGLAGRGTYEQY
TRBV7-2	ASSFAYQETQY
TRBV5-1	ASSPPTGDGNTIY
TRBV7-9	ASSLGGTGGVQPQH
TRBV30	AWSVSGSYEQY
TRBV5-6	ASSLGPLGGYGYT
TRBV2	ASSESRGYNEQF
TRBV12-5	ASGTSGRASGREQF
TRBV9	ASSTWAGTHEQY
TRBV6-6	ASRERPNSPAF
TRBV13	ASSLGRAISGELF
TRBV11-2	ASSSQAGGPGEQF
TRBV14	ASSSSSAEAF
TRBV5-5	ASSLERLYEQY
TRBV28	ASSLPRDFWAPEAF
TRBV28	ASSLIRDEKLF
TRBV6-5	ASSYFYREHNQPQH
TRBV5-4	ASSLQGGRDEKLF
TRBV27	ASRTGSTNEKLF
TRBV3-1/TRBV3-2	ASSSTGGDREKLF
TRBV6-4	ARIDGGEQF
TRBV7-2	ASSLTRDRVSPLH
TRBV14	ASSQGDGRSNTEAF
TRBV28	ASSTLAGEPYNEQF
TRBV6-5	ASSYGRGADTGELF
TRBV28	ASSLVGSGINEQF
TRBV9	ASSPGRGYGYT
TRBV19	ASTPGGDIGQPQH
TRBV5-1	ASSFGQPEVTQY
TRBV7-9	ASSLATSLNTGELF
TRBV6-6	ATRGQFGTDTQY
TRBV6-1	ASSERGGTGELF
TRBV5-6	ASSLGTGSPLLGNTIY
TRBV21-1	ASSPRLAGGQGVNTGELF
TRBV6-1	ASSEMEGSYGYT
TRBV28	ASSSGGVGNQPQH
TRBV5-1	ASSSAGGPDTGELF
TRBV7-2	ASSLDGGINEKLF
TRBV5-6	ASSFTGVETQY
TRBV6-5	ASRKTSGGYNEQF
TRBV5-6	ASSLIQGTDTQY
TRBV6-5	ASRPSDTRPAF
TRBV30	AWTQGSNTEAF
TRBV7-2	ASSLRAGRNTIY